One and the same sample provided the 19 T cell receptor beta chains below, sequenced in a study of shared clonotypes between healthy human individuals. Sequenced by immunoSEQ multiplex PCR; TCRdb stores in-frame clones only, minus some. The data show hundreds of thousands of clones, around 80% seen once. The sample comprised PBMCs. Every receptor here comes from a woman aged 40-49 years in good health. Some clones in this sample may be carry-over from other donors' samples.

The gene calls are TRBV5-4 and TRBJ2-5; no definite D call. Germline values: CDR1 SGHNT, CDR2 YYREEE (reference sequence). The V end lost 0 bases, the J end lost 3 bases, and 6 bases lay between the germline ends. The CDR3 covers 13 residues. The CDR3 nucleotides read TGTGCCAGCAGCTTGGGACCCGAAGAGACCCAGTACTTC. Translating it yields CASSLGPEETQYF. Full variable domain (missing parts from reference TRBV5-4 and TRBJ2-5): ETGVTQSPTHLIKTRGQQVTLRCSSQSGHNTVSWYQQALGQGPQFIFQYYREEENGRGNFPPRFSGLQFPNYSSELNVNALELDDSALYLCASSLGPEETQYFGPGTRLLVL.

The chain has TRBV28 and TRBJ2-1, with TRBD2 matching over 11 bases. The CDR3 is 19 residues long. From germline, CDR1 is MDHEN and CDR2 SYDVKM. V trimming: 2 bases; J trimming: 0 bases; junction bases outside the gene matches: 9. The CDR3 DNA reads TGTGCCAGCAGTTTAGTACTAGCGGGAGTGCGGAGCTCCTACAATGAGCAGTTCTTC. Protein sequence: CASSLVLAGVRSSYNEQFF.

V gene TRBV5-4 combines with J gene TRBJ2-3, with 7 bases identical to TRBD1. The CDR3 is 14 residues long. J was trimmed by 4 bases and V by 3 bases; bases with no gene match: 5. The germline V gene encodes CDR1 SGHNT and CDR2 YYREEE (reference sequence). The CDR3 coding sequence is TGTGCCAGCAGCTCGAGTACAGGGGCAGATACGCAGTATTTT. Translation: CASSSSTGADTQYF.

The chain has TRBV11-2 and TRBJ1-5, with 9 bases that match TRBD1. V lost 5 bases to trimming and J lost 4 bases; unmatched junction nucleotides: 6. The CDR3 has 15 amino acids. Germline V gene data show CDR1 as SGHAT and CDR2 as FQNNGV. CDR3 residues: CASSRSGTGNQPQHF. In nucleotides, the CDR3 is TGTGCCAGCAGCCGATCCGGGACAGGGAATCAGCCCCAGCATTTT.

The V call is TRBV27, the J call TRBJ1-5; possibly TRBD1 for D (6 bases). The length of the CDR3 is 16 residues. Germline CDR1 and CDR2: MNHEY and SMNVEV (reference sequence). V was trimmed by 5 bases and J by 3 bases, leaving 17 bases between them. The CDR3 loop reads CASSGGAQPHNQPQHF. The CDR3 DNA follows: TGTGCCAGCAGTGGGGGGGCTCAACCCCACAATCAGCCCCAGCATTTT.

This rearrangement joins TRBV10-1 to TRBJ2-5, with D maybe TRBD2 (6 bases). This CDR3 has 13 amino acids. Per the germline V gene, CDR1 is WNHNN and CDR2 is SYGVQD (reference sequence). Trimming shortened V by 10 bases and J by 1 base, and 13 bases separated the two germline ends. The DNA of the CDR3 is TGCGCCACCTGTCGGGACTTCCAAGAGACCCAGTACTTC. This codes for CATCRDFQETQYF.

The chain joins TRBV18 to TRBJ2-3, with TRBD2 matching 9 bases. The V gene end was trimmed by 3 bases and the J gene end by 4 bases; junction bases not matched to a gene: 2. The CDR3 runs 14 residues. Germline assignment: CDR1 KGHSH and CDR2 LQKENI. CDR3 coding DNA: TGTGCCAGCTCACCGGTAGCGGGAGCAGATACGCAGTATTTT. Protein sequence: CASSPVAGADTQYF.

The CDR3 loop is CASSQVGSDKTQYF. In nucleotides, the CDR3 is TGCGCCAGCAGCCAAGTCGGGAGCGATAAGACCCAGTACTTC. This chain joins TRBV4-3 and TRBJ2-5, with D perhaps TRBD2 (6 bases). This CDR3 spans 14 amino acids. Trimming took off 1 base at V and 6 bases at J, with 12 bases between the two ends. Germline loops: CDR1 LGHNA, CDR2 YSLEER.

The chain carries TRBV19 and TRBJ2-7; no clear D gene. This CDR3 is built from 15 residues. V shed 0 bases and J shed 2 bases, with 11 bases lying between them. In germline, CDR1 is LNHDA, CDR2 SQIVND (reference sequence). CDR3 region: CASSIDGRPTYEQYF. In nucleotides, the CDR3 is TGTGCCAGTAGTATAGATGGCAGGCCAACCTACGAGCAGTACTTC.

The chain couples TRBV7-9 to TRBJ1-4; TRBD1 is a possible D gene (6 bases). CDR3 length: 18 residues. V lost 5 bases, J lost 0 bases, and 19 bases lay in between. In germline, CDR1 is SEHNR, CDR2 FQNEAQ (reference sequence). CDR3 sequence: CASSPDKGGYATNEKLFF. CDR3 sequence (DNA): TGTGCCAGCAGCCCGGATAAGGGGGGGTATGCAACTAATGAAAAACTGTTTTTT.

This clone was observed a few times. The chain employs TRBV5-4 and TRBJ1-2, with TRBD1 matching over 7 bases. The CDR3 runs 14 residues. With 4 bases clipped from V and 4 bases from J, the junction kept 7 bases outside the gene matches. The germline V gene has CDR1 SGHNT and CDR2 YYREEE (reference sequence). CDR3 in amino acids: CASSEGTAGYGYTF. CDR3 bases: TGTGCCAGCAGCGAAGGGACAGCCGGCTATGGCTACACCTTC.

The gene calls are TRBV4-2 and TRBJ2-3; TRBD2 is a possible D gene (5 bases). The V and J ends lost 4 bases and 1 base respectively, with 6 bases between them. CDR1 and CDR2 (germline): LGHNA, YNFKEQ. CDR3 length: 13 residues. In DNA, the CDR3 is TGTGCCAGCAGCCGGCGGGGCACAGATACGCAGTATTTT. This encodes CASSRRGTDTQYF.

On this clone itself: This probably arose from a read error, given a far larger clone one base away. The chain is built from TRBV7-3 and TRBJ2-2, with TRBD2 identical over 7 bases. Germline V gene sequence: CDR1 SGHTA, CDR2 FQGTGA. The CDR3 has 16 residues. The CDR3 sequence: CASNLRGGRNTGELFF. The DNA of the CDR3 is TGTGCCAGCAACTTAAGGGGCGGGAGGAACACCGGGGAGCTGTTTTTT.

This chain joins TRBV7-9 and TRBJ2-2; D gene ambiguous. The CDR3 extends over 15 amino acids. Germline assignment: CDR1 SEHNR and CDR2 FQNEAQ (reference sequence). The ends were cut back, 5 bases at V and 5 bases at J, with 15 bases in the middle. CDR3 coding DNA: TGTGCCAGCAGCCGAGACCCCTGGGGAACCGGGGAGCTGTTTTTT. Its translation: CASSRDPWGTGELFF.

J is TRBJ2-7 and V is TRBV14; a possible D gene is TRBD2 (5 bases). Germline V gene data show CDR1 as SGHDN and CDR2 as FVKESK. The germline V and J ends were trimmed by 3 bases and 3 bases, with 18 bases remaining between them. The CDR3 is made up of 16 amino acids. CDR3 region: CASSHLPGTELYEQYF. The CDR3 region has the DNA TGTGCCAGCAGCCACCTTCCGGGAACAGAACTCTACGAGCAGTACTTC.

The chain employs TRBV29-1 and TRBJ2-2, with 9 bases identical to TRBD1. V was clipped by 7 bases and J by 7 bases; unmatched bases: 7. The CDR3 is 13 residues long. CDR1 SQVTM and CDR2 ANQGSEA come from the germline V gene. The CDR3 here is CSGTGGFSGELFF. The CDR3 nucleotides read TGCAGCGGTACAGGGGGCTTTAGCGGGGAGCTGTTTTTT.

This clone was counted a single time. The chain is built from TRBV30 and TRBJ2-5, with a possible D match to TRBD1 (5 bases). The length of the CDR3 is 14 residues. V was pared by 5 bases and J by 1 base, with 14 bases between. Germline lookup yields CDR1 GTSNPN and CDR2 SVGIG (reference sequence). CDR3 DNA sequence: TGTGCCTGGGGTCCCCTTGACAGCCAAGAGACCCAGTACTTC. This codes for CAWGPLDSQETQYF.

This clone was seen a single time. J is TRBJ1-3 and V is TRBV28; no firm D call. V dropped 5 bases and J dropped 4 bases, with 15 bases sitting between them. Germline-derived CDR1 and CDR2 are MDHEN and SYDVKM. CDR3 length: 15 residues. The DNA for the CDR3 is TGTGCCAGCAGTCGAGACTACGGCGGGGGAAACACCATATATTTT. It translates to CASSRDYGGGNTIYF.

Ten or more counts support this clone. The V and J genes are TRBV27 and TRBJ2-3, with a possible D match to TRBD1 (5 bases). The CDR3 has 20 residues. Germline V gene data show CDR1 as MNHEY and CDR2 as SMNVEV (reference sequence). V was pared by 6 bases and J by 0 bases, with 28 bases between. The CDR3, as DNA: TGTGCCAGCAGCCCTAGGGGTACAGTACATTTAATAACTAGCACAGATACGCAGTATTTT. Translation: CASSPRGTVHLITSTDTQYF.